The rows below give T cell receptor beta chains drawn from one sample of a study of T cell changes during pregnancy in multiple sclerosis. Clones were read by immunoSEQ multiplex PCR, and TCRdb kept only the in-frame ones, dropping some. The sample comprises about 92,000 clones, approximately 92% of which are singletons, and 2% to 3% rests with the top ten. The sample in question was peripheral blood, obtained in the first trimester of pregnancy. These TCRs come from a female donor with multiple sclerosis, enrolled in a pregnancy study. Each CDR3 is given with its conserved first and last residue. A D gene is named only where the DNA matches it firmly.

V	D	J	DNA	CDR3
TRBV10-3	NA	TRBJ2-7	TGTGCCATCAGTGATTGGCAGGGTAGCTCCTACGAGCAGTACTTC	CAISDWQGSSYEQYF
TRBV28	TRBD1	TRBJ1-1	TGTGCCAGCATAGACAGGGTGAACACTGAAGCTTTCTTT	CASIDRVNTEAFF
TRBV2	NA	TRBJ2-5	TGTGCCAGCAGTGAAGCAGAGGGGGTTTTAGAGACCCAGTACTTC	CASSEAEGVLETQYF
TRBV28	TRBD1	TRBJ2-2	TGTGCCAGCAGTTCAGGACAGGTGAACACCGGGGAGCTGTTTTTT	CASSSGQVNTGELFF
TRBV2	TRBD2	TRBJ2-3	TGTGCCAGCATTGGGAAGCGGGAGGCCGGGATGGGAGATACGCAGTATTTT	CASIGKREAGMGDTQYF
TRBV28	TRBD2	TRBJ2-1	TGTGCCAGCAGTTACGGGACTAGCGGAGGGTCCTCCTACAATGAGCAGTTCTTC	CASSYGTSGGSSYNEQFF
TRBV5-1	NA	TRBJ2-2	TGCGCCAGCAGCTTGGAGGAGGCAGGGATTCCCTTTAGCGGGAACACCGGGGAGCTGTTTTTT	CASSLEEAGIPFSGNTGELFF
TRBV29-1	NA	TRBJ1-1	TGCAGCGTGGAGCGGGACGGCACTGAAGCTTTCTTT	CSVERDGTEAFF
TRBV5-6	NA	TRBJ1-3	TGTGCCAGCAGCCCCCGGGAAGGCACCTCTGGAAACACCATATATTTT	CASSPREGTSGNTIYF
TRBV11-3	TRBD2	TRBJ2-1	TGTGCCAGCAGCCCTAGCGGGAGGTCCCTCAATGAGCAGTTCTTC	CASSPSGRSLNEQFF
TRBV7-8	NA	TRBJ2-5	TGTGCCAGCAGCTCCGAGGGACATGTTCAAGAGACCCAGTACTTC	CASSSEGHVQETQYF
TRBV6-1	TRBD1	TRBJ1-1	TGTGCCAGTCGTGGACAGGGGGGATCGAACACTGAAGCTTTCTTT	CASRGQGGSNTEAFF
TRBV13	TRBD2	TRBJ2-1	TGTGCCAGCAGCAGCGGCGGGGGGAGTAGTGGGCAGTTCTTC	CASSSGGGSSGQFF
TRBV19	NA	TRBJ2-2	TGTGCCACCGCTAGGAGGTCCACCGGGGAGCTGTTTTTT	CATARRSTGELFF